This TCR beta chain was profiled in a study of T cell responses to AZD1222 COVID-19 vaccine (dated by TCRdb to about 2021). Regarding the study in general: Because spike-specific TCR depth and breadth did not differ between the two schedules, AZD1222 recipients who got a second dose at roughly 4 weeks were pooled with those who got a second dose at roughly 12 weeks. A total of just over 230 trial participants underwent TCR sequencing, of whom around 210 had received two doses of AZD1222 and some 25 had received two doses of the MenACWY control vaccine. Trial participants were enrolled by age into 18-55, 56-69 and 70-plus year subgroups, with approximately 150, 28 and 58 TCR-sequenced participants respectively. What the work shows at the level of the full study, not this receptor alone: The whole spike protein was spanned by vaccine-associated CD4 TCRs, and dominant responses were seen in regions 160-218 and 743-854. After two AZD1222 doses, both the breadth and the depth of spike-specific TCRs were significantly higher than at day 0 and than in MenACWY recipients. Most participants were white British and females outnumbered males, and the authors suggested that clonal diversity may have been underestimated. Because no samples from the day 14 peak response were available, repertoires could be characterized only after the peak T cell response. Nearly half of unique spike-specific TCRs reportedly recognized epitopes outside regions mutated in the B.1.351 and B.1.1.7 variants. In the small 56-69-year group, the increase in depth fell short of significance, most likely because of low power. Conclusions about previously exposed vaccinees are limited because only 5 or 6 AZD1222 recipients were SARS-CoV-2 seropositive at baseline.

As concerns this clone: The clone's antigen remains unknown. Base qualities were left out, and no much larger clone turns up one base away.

Including cysteine and phenylalanine, the CDR3 has 11 amino acids. Only the CDR3 DNA stays, 33 bases, in frame from base 1. At the junction V is shortened by 1 base and J by 11 bases; bases outside the gene matches: 1. What the time point label conveys for this sample: baseline before first vaccination. Vaccinee samples came from UK trials COV001 and COV002, including a single-blind randomized controlled phase 2/3 trial of AZD1222 (ChAdOx1 nCoV-19) in healthy adults. Trial participant PBMC samples were collected at day 0 and day 28 after the second dose for TCRbeta chain sequencing. The CDR3 regions of human TCRbeta chains were analyzed by immunosequencing. On the authors' methods: TCRs in the repertoires were matched against a reference library of SARS-CoV-2-specific TCRs that had been generated with the MIRA antigen-specificity platform. Breadth meant the fraction of unique TCRs that were SARS-CoV-2-associated, whereas depth meant the fraction of total T cells that were SARS-CoV-2-associated. Each spike-specific TCR was assigned to its reactive spike region and to a CD4 or CD8 class using the MIRA data. Log10-transformed breadth and depth values were compared by one-way ANOVA with Sidak's multiple comparisons tests. Sourced from immuneACCESS, this table was stored by TCRdb with only in-frame sequences that have V and J called. A share of the clones is absent; for the studies checked, an unresolved V gene accounts for under half, and the remainder has no known explanation. D and trimming were read from the DNA, whereas the V and J calls and clone size are those reported in that table. This sample lists 130,000 to 150,000 clones; 88% were detected once. Around 2.1% of the sample lies in the top ten.

The chain is assembled from TRBV12-3 or TRBV12-4 and TRBJ2-7; TRBD2 lines up with 8 middle nucleotides. This clonotype was obtained from an adult in good health. The sample was peripheral blood, taken on day 0 of AZD1222 vaccination. For the CDR3, the sequence is CASSLGTSKYF. The nucleotides are TGTGCCAGCAGTTTAGGGACTAGCAAGTACTTC.